Below are 30 T cell receptor beta chains sequenced from a single sample in a study of cytomegalovirus exposure and HLA in healthy donors. The PCR contained 60 Vbeta and 13 Jbeta primers. Libraries were prepared by immunoSEQ multiplex PCR; TCRdb keeps only in-frame clonotypes and omits some of them. The repertoire holds approximately 77,000 clones, with around 65% as singletons. Sequencing input: PBMCs. These receptors originate from a man between 60 and 70 years old in good health and CMV-seropositive.

The chain uses TRBV6-1 and TRBJ1-2, with 9 bases that match TRBD1. The V and J ends lost 2 bases and 3 bases, in that order; junction bases with no gene match: 7. CDR1 MNHNS and CDR2 SASEGT come from the germline V gene. CDR3 length: 16 amino acids. The CDR3 nucleotides read TGTGCCAGCAGTGAATTGGGACAGGGTTATTACTATGGCTACACCTTC. This encodes CASSELGQGYYYGYTF.

The V call is TRBV7-9, the J call TRBJ2-5; TRBD2 agrees at 10 bases. The germline CDR1 and CDR2 sequences are SEHNR and FQNEAQ (reference sequence). With 5 bases clipped from V and 11 bases from J, the junction kept 17 bases outside the gene matches. This CDR3 region has 16 residues. The CDR3 is CASSLTDRLAGGEQYF. The CDR3 DNA is TGTGCCAGCAGCCTCACAGACCGGTTAGCGGGGGGTGAGCAGTACTTC.

This clone came up a few times. V is TRBV2 and J is TRBJ2-7; 13 nucleotides match TRBD2. The CDR3 has 14 residues. With V trimmed by 6 bases and J by 4 bases, 3 bases remained unmatched. Germline V gene data show CDR1 as SNHLY and CDR2 as FYNNEI. This chain's CDR3 is CASRTSGGGYEQYF. The CDR3 DNA sequence: TGTGCCAGCAGAACTAGCGGGGGGGGATACGAGCAGTACTTC.

The J gene is TRBJ2-1, the V gene TRBV5-1, with 13 bases lining up with TRBD2. Germline CDR1 and CDR2: SGHRS and YFSETQ. V trimming: 4 bases; J trimming: 2 bases; junction bases outside the gene matches: 6. This CDR3 contains 17 residues. The CDR3 is CASSPRTSGSPYNEQFF. CDR3 DNA: TGCGCCAGCAGCCCCAGGACTAGCGGGAGTCCCTACAATGAGCAGTTCTTC.

The chain employs TRBV19 and TRBJ1-2, with TRBD1 as a possible D gene (5 bases). CDR3 length: 15 residues. The germline gives CDR1 LNHDA, CDR2 SQIVND (reference sequence). The V and J ends lost 4 bases and 4 bases respectively, with 16 bases between them. The CDR3 DNA reads as TGTGCCAGTAGTAAAAAGCCCGACAGCTTCTATGGCTACACCTTC. Residues: CASSKKPDSFYGYTF.

This clone was recorded once. J is TRBJ1-2 and V is TRBV29-1, with 7 positions matching TRBD1. The CDR3 is 14 amino acids. V shed 3 bases, J shed 3 bases, and the junction held 7 bases outside the gene matches. In germline, CDR1 is SQVTM, CDR2 ANQGSEA. The CDR3 region is CSVEETGKDYGYTF. The CDR3 DNA is TGCAGCGTTGAGGAGACAGGGAAGGACTATGGCTACACCTTC. Using reference TRBV29-1 and TRBJ1-2 for the parts outside the CDR3, the full variable domain is SAVISQKPSRDICQRGTSLTIQCQVDSQVTMMFWYRQQPGQSLTLIATANQGSEATYESGFVIDKFPISRPNLTFSTLTVSNMSPEDSSIYLCSVEETGKDYGYTFGSGTRLTVV.

This chain joins TRBV7-7 and TRBJ2-2, with 7 bases that match TRBD1. The CDR3 is 15 residues long. Germline CDR1 reads SSHAT; CDR2 reads FNYEAQ (reference sequence). J gave up 2 bases and V 5 bases, and 5 bases lay outside the gene matches. CDR3: CASSPGTVNTGELFF. The CDR3 bases are TGTGCCAGCAGCCCGGGGACAGTAAACACCGGGGAGCTGTTTTTT.

This clone was observed a few times. This chain uses TRBV7-9 with TRBJ2-2; tentative D call: TRBD2 (6 bases). From germline, CDR1 is SEHNR and CDR2 FQNEAQ (reference sequence). V lost 1 base to trimming and J lost 6 bases, with 15 bases between them. The CDR3 length is 16 residues. The chain's CDR3 is CASSLDGSGAAGELFF. The CDR3 region has the DNA TGTGCCAGCAGCTTAGACGGGTCGGGAGCAGCCGGGGAGCTGTTTTTT.

The V and J genes are TRBV6-5 and TRBJ2-1; 9 positions agree with TRBD2. The junction had 12 bases not matched to a gene; V was cut back by 9 bases and J by 9 bases. The CDR3 contains 14 residues. The germline CDR1 and CDR2 sequences are MNHEY and SVGAGI. CDR3 DNA: TGTGCCAGTGGGGGACTAGCATTGGGGGGTGAGCAGTTCTTC. This sequence encodes CASGGLALGGEQFF.

The rearrangement uses TRBV4-1 and TRBJ1-6, with 7 bases lining up with TRBD1. Germline CDR1 and CDR2: MGHRA and YSYEKL. There are 16 residues in the CDR3. V gave up 2 bases and J gave up 7 bases; unmatched junction bases: 8. CDR3 sequence reads: CASSQTRGRGNSPLHF. The CDR3 DNA follows: TGCGCCAGCAGCCAAACTCGGGGCAGGGGGAATTCACCCCTCCACTTT.

The chain is built from TRBV19 and TRBJ2-7; D may be TRBD1 (6 bases). CDR3 length: 14 amino acids. The germline V gene has CDR1 LNHDA and CDR2 SQIVND (reference sequence). The ends were cut back, 3 bases at V and 2 bases at J, with 11 bases in the middle. The chain's CDR3 is CASSIGSGAYEQYF. The CDR3 region has the DNA TGTGCCAGTAGTATTGGTTCAGGGGCCTACGAGCAGTACTTC. Together with reference TRBV19 and TRBJ2-7, the CDR3 gives the full variable domain: DGGITQSPKYLFRKEGQNVTLSCEQNLNHDAMYWYRQDPGQGLRLIYYSQIVNDFQKGDIAEGYSVSREKKESFPLTVTSAQKNPTAFYLCASSIGSGAYEQYFGPGTRLTVT.

The chain joins TRBV11-2 to TRBJ2-5; TRBD2 might be the D (6 bases). Germline V gives CDR1 SGHAT, CDR2 FQNNGV. The CDR3 totals 15 residues. Trimming left V 3 bases short and J 5 bases short, with 16 bases between. CDR3 region: CASSFGTPGVETQYF. The CDR3 DNA sequence: TGTGCCAGCAGCTTTGGGACTCCCGGTGTGGAGACCCAGTACTTC.

CDR3 amino acids: CASSPTGQRSGNTIYF. CDR3 DNA sequence: TGTGCCAGCAGCCCAACGGGACAGCGCTCTGGAAACACCATATATTTT. The rearrangement uses TRBV28 and TRBJ1-3; 7 positions match TRBD1. Germline-derived CDR1 and CDR2 are MDHEN and SYDVKM. Trimming removed 6 bases from V and 0 bases from J; junction bases left unmatched: 8. The CDR3 extends over 16 amino acids. Full variable domain (remainder filled in from reference TRBV28 and TRBJ1-3): DVKVTQSSRYLVKRTGEKVFLECVQDMDHENMFWYRQDPGLGLRLIYFSYDVKMKEKGDIPEGYSVSREKKERFSLILESASTNQTSMYLCASSPTGQRSGNTIYFGEGSWLTVV.

V usage is TRBV5-1 and J usage is TRBJ2-7; maybe TRBD2 (6 bases). Trimming cost V 0 bases and J 2 bases, with 12 bases left between them. Germline V CDR1 and CDR2: SGHRS, YFSETQ. The CDR3 sequence is 15 residues long. The CDR3 sequence: CASSLAAGGAYEQYF. Here the CDR3 DNA reads TGCGCCAGCAGCTTGGCTGCCGGCGGGGCCTACGAGCAGTACTTC.

The chain recombines TRBV7-9 with TRBJ2-7; 11 nucleotides agree with TRBD2. The CDR3 sequence is 16 residues long. V lost 6 bases, J lost 5 bases, and 12 bases stayed unmatched. CDR1 is SEHNR, CDR2 FQNEAQ, per germline (reference sequence). The CDR3 bases are TGTGCCAGCAGATTTGAGAGGGCTAGCGGGAGGCACGAGCAGTACTTC. Protein sequence: CASRFERASGRHEQYF.

The chain joins TRBV6-5 to TRBJ2-2; D might be TRBD1 (6 bases). The CDR3 is 14 residues long. The germline gives CDR1 MNHEY, CDR2 SVGAGI. Trimming removed 6 bases from V and 6 bases from J, with 14 bases in between. CDR3 protein: CASSPRQVAGELFF. CDR3 DNA sequence: TGTGCCAGCAGCCCTCGACAGGTGGCCGGGGAGCTGTTTTTT.

This chain joins TRBV10-3 and TRBJ1-2; tentatively, D is TRBD1 (5 bases). V lost 0 bases and J 3 bases, leaving 8 bases between the germline ends. Germline CDR1 ENHRY, CDR2 SYGVKD. This CDR3 contains 14 residues. The CDR3 loop is CAISESGAYYGYTF. For the CDR3, the DNA is TGTGCCATCAGTGAGTCTGGGGCATACTATGGCTACACCTTC.

The rearrangement uses TRBV19 and TRBJ2-2; weak D call: TRBD1 (6 bases). The germline V gene encodes CDR1 LNHDA and CDR2 SQIVND (reference sequence). V gave up 5 bases and J gave up 5 bases, with 9 bases separating them. The CDR3 loop spans 13 amino acids. The CDR3 reads CASSLQGTGELFF. As DNA, the CDR3 is TGTGCCAGTAGTCTTCAGGGGACCGGGGAGCTGTTTTTT.

The V and J genes are TRBV4-2 and TRBJ2-5; weak D call: TRBD1 (5 bases). This CDR3 has 17 amino acids. The V and J ends lost 1 base and 5 bases respectively, with 20 bases between them. The germline CDR1 and CDR2 sequences are LGHNA and YNFKEQ. CDR3 region: CASSQGAPRAQTETQYF. The CDR3 DNA follows: TGTGCCAGCAGCCAAGGGGCCCCCAGGGCCCAGACGGAGACCCAGTACTTC.

V and J are TRBV9 and TRBJ2-6; 7 nucleotides match TRBD2. Trimming at V came to 0 bases and at J to 0 bases, leaving 15 bases not matched to a gene. The CDR3 is 21 amino acids. The germline gives CDR1 SGDLS, CDR2 YYNGEE. The CDR3 loop reads CASSVATGRVAGSSGANVLTF. CDR3 bases: TGTGCCAGCAGCGTAGCTACGGGGAGGGTGGCGGGGAGCTCTGGGGCCAACGTCCTGACTTTC.

V gene TRBV5-1 combines with J gene TRBJ1-1; D may be TRBD1 (5 bases). Trimming stripped 0 bases from V and 0 bases from J, with 9 bases between. CDR1 is SGHRS, CDR2 YFSETQ, per germline. The CDR3 sequence is 15 residues long. CDR3 sequence: CASSLGAQVNTEAFF. CDR3 in DNA: TGCGCCAGCAGCTTGGGGGCACAGGTGAACACTGAAGCTTTCTTT.

This chain links TRBV11-2 with TRBJ1-1; D unresolved. Trimming shortened V by 0 bases and J by 4 bases, and 12 bases separated the two germline ends. This CDR3 spans 15 amino acids. The germline V gene encodes CDR1 SGHAT and CDR2 FQNNGV. This CDR3 reads CASSLEASGSTEAFF. As DNA, the CDR3 is TGTGCCAGCAGCTTAGAAGCCTCGGGAAGCACTGAAGCTTTCTTT.

The table lists this clone with a few counts. The chain joins TRBV7-2 to TRBJ1-1; TRBD1 is a possible D gene (6 bases). V was clipped by 5 bases and J by 1 base, with 11 bases between them. CDR1 and CDR2 from the germline V gene are SGHTA and FQGNSA. This CDR3 comprises 14 residues. As DNA, the CDR3 is TGTGCCAGCAGCCGAGACAGGAGGAACACTGAAGCTTTCTTT. This gives the protein CASSRDRRNTEAFF.

This clone has more than one count but fewer than ten. V usage is TRBV28 and J usage is TRBJ2-5; D perhaps matches TRBD2 (6 bases). Gene TRBJ2-7 matches the end of the DNA better, so the J call may be wrong. This CDR3 region has 13 residues. CDR1 and CDR2 from the germline V gene are MDHEN and SYDVKM. The CDR3 reads CASSFGGFSEQYF. As DNA, the CDR3 is TGTGCCAGCAGTTTTGGGGGGTTTTCCGAGCAGTACTTC.

V is TRBV11-3 and J is TRBJ2-3; 8 bases line up with TRBD1. With V trimmed by 1 base and J by 6 bases, 9 bases remained unmatched. The CDR3 sequence is 16 residues long. Germline V gene data show CDR1 as SGHNT and CDR2 as YENEEA. Here the CDR3 DNA reads TGTGCCAGCAGCTTAGGTTCAGGGACAGGAAGGGATACGCAGTATTTT. Its protein product is CASSLGSGTGRDTQYF.

The V and J genes are TRBV28 and TRBJ1-2; tentative D call: TRBD1 (5 bases). Germline values: CDR1 MDHEN, CDR2 SYDVKM. This CDR3 comprises 13 residues. The V end lost 5 bases, the J end lost 2 bases, and 9 bases lay between the germline ends. CDR3 in DNA: TGTGCCAGCAGTCGACAGATAAACTATGGCTACACCTTC. Protein sequence: CASSRQINYGYTF.

The rearrangement joins TRBV5-1 to TRBJ2-3, with D perhaps TRBD1 (5 bases). The V gene lost 2 bases and the J gene lost 4 bases, with 8 bases spanning the gap. Germline values: CDR1 SGHRS, CDR2 YFSETQ. The CDR3 is made up of 13 amino acids. DNA of the CDR3: TGCGCCAGCAGCTTACAGGTTTCAGATACGCAGTATTTT. Translation gives CASSLQVSDTQYF.

The V gene is TRBV5-5, the J gene TRBJ2-3, with 8 bases identical to TRBD2. The CDR3 is made up of 15 amino acids. Looked up from germline, CDR1 is SGHKS and CDR2 is YYEKEE (reference sequence). V dropped 0 bases and J dropped 11; count of bases not matched to a gene: 11. CDR3 DNA sequence: TGTGCCAGCAGCTTGGGTAGCGGGACCTCCCCCGGGCAGTATTTT. It codes for CASSLGSGTSPGQYF.

This clone was counted a single time. The chain links TRBV6-5 to TRBJ2-5; the match to TRBD1 covers 7 bases. The CDR3 is made up of 13 amino acids. Trimming removed 6 bases from V and 1 base from J; junction bases left unmatched: 2. Germline V gene sequence: CDR1 MNHEY, CDR2 SVGAGI. CDR3 in amino acids: CASSRDSQETQYF. CDR3 DNA: TGTGCCAGCAGCCGGGACAGCCAAGAGACCCAGTACTTC.

The gene calls are TRBV7-9 and TRBJ1-2; no reliable D call. This CDR3 spans 12 amino acids. Trimming pared 5 bases from V and 4 bases from J, leaving 8 bases between. Germline V lookup: CDR1 SEHNR, CDR2 FQNEAQ (reference sequence). The CDR3 DNA follows: TGTGCCAGCAGCCTAGATCTCTATGGCTACACCTTC. It translates to CASSLDLYGYTF. Full variable domain (outside the CDR3, taken from reference TRBV7-9 and TRBJ1-2): DTGVSQNPRHKITKRGQNVTFRCDPISEHNRLYWYRQTLGQGPEFLTYFQNEAQLEKSRLLSDRFSAERPKGSFSTLEIQRTEQGDSAMYLCASSLDLYGYTFGSGTRLTVV.